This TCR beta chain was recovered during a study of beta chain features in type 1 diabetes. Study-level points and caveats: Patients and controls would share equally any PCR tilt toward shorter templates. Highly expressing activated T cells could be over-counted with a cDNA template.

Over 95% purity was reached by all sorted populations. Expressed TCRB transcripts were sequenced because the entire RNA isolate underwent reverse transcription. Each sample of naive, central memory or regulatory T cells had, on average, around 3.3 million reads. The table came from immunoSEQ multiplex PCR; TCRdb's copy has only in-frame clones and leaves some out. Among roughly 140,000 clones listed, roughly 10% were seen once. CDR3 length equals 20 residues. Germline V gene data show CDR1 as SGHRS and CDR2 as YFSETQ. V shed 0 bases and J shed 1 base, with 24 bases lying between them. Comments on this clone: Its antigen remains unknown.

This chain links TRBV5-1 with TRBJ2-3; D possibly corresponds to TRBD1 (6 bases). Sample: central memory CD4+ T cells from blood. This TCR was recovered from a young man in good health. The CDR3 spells CASSLGRPFGRQEGTDTQYF. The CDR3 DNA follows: TGCGCCAGCAGCTTGGGACGACCATTCGGCAGACAGGAGGGCACAGATACGCAGTATTTT.